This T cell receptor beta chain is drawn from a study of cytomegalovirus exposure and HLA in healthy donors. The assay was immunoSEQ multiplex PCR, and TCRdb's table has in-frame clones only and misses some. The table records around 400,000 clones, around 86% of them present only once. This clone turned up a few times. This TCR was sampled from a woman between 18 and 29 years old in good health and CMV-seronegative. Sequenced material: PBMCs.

The CDR3 region has the DNA TGTGCCACCAGTCGGGACAGTTGGGGCAACAATCAGCCCCAGCATTTT. This sequence encodes CATSRDSWGNNQPQHF. V usage is TRBV15 and J usage is TRBJ1-5; 7 bases match TRBD1. The V segment lost 6 bases and the J segment 3 bases; nucleotides outside the gene matches: 11. The CDR3 totals 16 residues. Per germline, CDR1 LNHNV and CDR2 YYDKDF (reference sequence).